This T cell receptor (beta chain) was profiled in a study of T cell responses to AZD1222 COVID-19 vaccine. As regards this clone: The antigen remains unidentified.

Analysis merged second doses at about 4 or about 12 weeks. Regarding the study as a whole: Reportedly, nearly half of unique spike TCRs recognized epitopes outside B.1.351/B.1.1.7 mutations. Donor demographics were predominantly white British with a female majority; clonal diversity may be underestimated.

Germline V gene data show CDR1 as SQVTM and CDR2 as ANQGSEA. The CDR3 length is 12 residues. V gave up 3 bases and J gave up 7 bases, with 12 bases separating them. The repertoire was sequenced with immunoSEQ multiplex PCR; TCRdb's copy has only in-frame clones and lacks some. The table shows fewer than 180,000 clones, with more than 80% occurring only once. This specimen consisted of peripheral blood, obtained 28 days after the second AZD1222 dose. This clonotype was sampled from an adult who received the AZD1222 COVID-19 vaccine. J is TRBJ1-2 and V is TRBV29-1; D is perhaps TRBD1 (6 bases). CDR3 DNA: TGCAGCGTTGATAGGGGGACTCGTGGCTACACCTTC. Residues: CSVDRGTRGYTF.